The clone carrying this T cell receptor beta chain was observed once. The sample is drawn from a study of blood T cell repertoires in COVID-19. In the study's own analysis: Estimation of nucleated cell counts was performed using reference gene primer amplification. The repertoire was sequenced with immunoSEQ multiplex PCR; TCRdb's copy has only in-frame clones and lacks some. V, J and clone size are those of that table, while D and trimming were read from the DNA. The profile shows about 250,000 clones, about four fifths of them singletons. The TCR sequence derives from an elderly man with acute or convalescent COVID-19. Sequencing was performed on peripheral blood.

The DNA of the CDR3 is TGCGCCAGCAGCTCGGGACTAGCGGGGGTGGGTAGAAACATTCAGTACTTC. It encodes CASSSGLAGVGRNIQYF. The chain joins TRBV5-1 to TRBJ2-4, with 14 positions matching TRBD2. J gave up 6 bases and V 3 bases, and 8 bases lay outside the gene matches. Germline values: CDR1 SGHRS, CDR2 YFSETQ. The CDR3 runs to 17 residues. Combining the CDR3 with reference TRBV5-1 and TRBJ2-4 gives the whole variable domain KAGVTQTPRYLIKTRGQQVTLSCSPISGHRSVSWYQQTPGQGLQFLFEYFSETQRNKGNFPGRFSGRQFSNSRSEMNVSTLELGDSALYLCASSSGLAGVGRNIQYFGAGTRLSVL.